Listed here is a single T cell receptor (beta chain). What it binds is not known. The germline CDR1 and CDR2 sequences are SGHRS and YFSETQ. Trimming left V 0 bases short and J 0 bases short, with 3 bases between. CDR3 size: 14 residues. Constant-segment-primed 5'RACE gave TCR alpha and TCR beta cDNA libraries with sample barcodes and UMIs. TCRdb passed the 5' RACE reads through MiXCR, listing each CDR3 protein once. Of hundreds of thousands of distinct CDR3 sequences detected, 15% to 20% appear once; the ten largest clones hold around 7.8%. This sample is drawn from a study of T-cell memory formation after mild COVID-19. For the study at large: Clusters of TCRs were largely donor specific.

The study's findings and limits: Researchers report contracting CD4+ clones mostly in CM and EM, with CD8+ clones in EMRA.

The sample taken for sequencing was PBMCs or a T cell subset sorted from them (not recorded which). The receptor was derived from an adult woman who had mild COVID-19 (a few samples of this study predate the infection). Cell type and time point are not known. The chain is built from TRBV5-1 and TRBJ2-2; D remains unclear. CDR3 region: CASSLVTNTGELFF. The CDR3 DNA is TGCGCCAGCAGCTTGGTCACGAACACCGGGGAGCTGTTTTTT.